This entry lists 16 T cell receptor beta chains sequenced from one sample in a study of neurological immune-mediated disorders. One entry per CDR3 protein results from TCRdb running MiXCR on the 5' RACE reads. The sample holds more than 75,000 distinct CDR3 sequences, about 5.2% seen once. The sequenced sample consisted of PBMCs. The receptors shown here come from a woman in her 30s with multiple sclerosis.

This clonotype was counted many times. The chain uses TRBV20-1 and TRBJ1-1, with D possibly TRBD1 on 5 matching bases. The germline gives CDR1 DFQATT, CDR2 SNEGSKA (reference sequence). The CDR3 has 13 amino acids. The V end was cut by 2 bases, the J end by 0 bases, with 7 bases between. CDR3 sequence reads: CSARRGMNTEAFF. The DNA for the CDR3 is TGCAGTGCTAGAAGGGGTATGAACACTGAAGCTTTCTTT.

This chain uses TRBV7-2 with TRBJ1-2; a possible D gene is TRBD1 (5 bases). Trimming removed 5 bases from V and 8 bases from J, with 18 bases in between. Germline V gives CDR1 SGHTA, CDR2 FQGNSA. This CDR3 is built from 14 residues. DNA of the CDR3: TGTGCCAGCAGCAAACTCGGGGGGGTACAGGGCTACACCTTC. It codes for CASSKLGGVQGYTF.

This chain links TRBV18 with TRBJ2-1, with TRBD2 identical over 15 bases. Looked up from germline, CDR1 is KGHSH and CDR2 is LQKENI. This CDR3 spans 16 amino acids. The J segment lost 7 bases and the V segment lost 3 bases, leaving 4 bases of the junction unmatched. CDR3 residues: CASSPGLAGGVNEQFF. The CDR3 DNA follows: TGTGCCAGCTCACCCGGACTAGCGGGAGGGGTAAATGAGCAGTTCTTC.

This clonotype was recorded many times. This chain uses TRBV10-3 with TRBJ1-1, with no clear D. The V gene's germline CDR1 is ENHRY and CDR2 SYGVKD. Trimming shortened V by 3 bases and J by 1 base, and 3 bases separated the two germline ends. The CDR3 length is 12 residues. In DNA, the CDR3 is TGTGCCATCAGTGACTCGAACACTGAAGCTTTCTTT. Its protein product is CAISDSNTEAFF.

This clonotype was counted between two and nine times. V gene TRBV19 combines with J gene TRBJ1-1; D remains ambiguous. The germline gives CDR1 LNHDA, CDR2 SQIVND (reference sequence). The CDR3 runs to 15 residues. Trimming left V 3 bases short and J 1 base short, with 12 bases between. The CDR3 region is CASSMTYSPNTEAFF. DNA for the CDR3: TGTGCCAGTAGTATGACGTACAGCCCGAACACTGAAGCTTTCTTT.

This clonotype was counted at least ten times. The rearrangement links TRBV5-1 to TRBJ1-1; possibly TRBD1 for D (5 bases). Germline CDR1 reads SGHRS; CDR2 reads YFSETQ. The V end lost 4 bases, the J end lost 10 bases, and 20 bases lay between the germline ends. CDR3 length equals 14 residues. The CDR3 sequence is CASSPDRGRRGAFF. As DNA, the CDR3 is TGCGCCAGCAGCCCTGACAGAGGGCGACGGGGAGCTTTCTTT.

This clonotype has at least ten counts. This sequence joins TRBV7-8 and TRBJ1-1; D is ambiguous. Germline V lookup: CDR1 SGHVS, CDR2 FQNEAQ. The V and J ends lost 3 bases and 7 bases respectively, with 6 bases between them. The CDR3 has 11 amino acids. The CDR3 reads CASSFLGEAFF. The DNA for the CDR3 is TGTGCCAGCAGCTTTCTGGGTGAAGCTTTCTTT.

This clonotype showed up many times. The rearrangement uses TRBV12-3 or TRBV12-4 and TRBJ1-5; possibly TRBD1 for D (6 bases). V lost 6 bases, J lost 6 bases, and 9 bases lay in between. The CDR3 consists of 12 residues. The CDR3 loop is CASRGGGQPQHF. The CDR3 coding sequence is TGTGCCAGCAGGGGAGGGGGTCAGCCCCAGCATTTT.

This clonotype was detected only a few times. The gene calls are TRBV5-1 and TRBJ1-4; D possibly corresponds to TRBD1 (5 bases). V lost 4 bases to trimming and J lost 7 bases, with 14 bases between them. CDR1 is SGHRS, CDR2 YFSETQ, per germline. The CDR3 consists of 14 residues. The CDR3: CASSPTGEGEKLFF. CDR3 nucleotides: TGCGCCAGCAGCCCTACAGGAGAGGGTGAAAAACTGTTTTTT.

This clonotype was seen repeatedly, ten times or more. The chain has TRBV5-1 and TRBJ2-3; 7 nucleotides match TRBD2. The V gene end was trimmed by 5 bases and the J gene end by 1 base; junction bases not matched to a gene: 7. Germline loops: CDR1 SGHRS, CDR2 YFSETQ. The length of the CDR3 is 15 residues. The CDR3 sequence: CASREWLAGTDTQYF. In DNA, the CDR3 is TGCGCCAGCAGAGAGTGGCTAGCGGGCACAGATACGCAGTATTTT.

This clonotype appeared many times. The CDR3 nucleotides read TGTGCCAGCAGCTTAGCAACAAGCACAGATACGCAGTATTTT. It encodes CASSLATSTDTQYF. V and J are TRBV7-8 and TRBJ2-3; no reliable D call. V gave up 0 bases and J gave up 0 bases, with 4 bases separating them. The CDR3 covers 14 residues. The germline V gene has CDR1 SGHVS and CDR2 FQNEAQ.

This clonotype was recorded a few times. CDR3 sequence: CASSLVFSGGLQETQYF. CDR3 coding DNA: TGTGCCAGCAGCTTAGTTTTTAGCGGGGGCCTACAAGAGACCCAGTACTTC. The rearrangement joins TRBV11-2 to TRBJ2-5, with 9 bases lining up with TRBD2. Trimming took 1 base from V and 2 from J; bases not matched to a gene: 8. Germline loops: CDR1 SGHAT, CDR2 FQNNGV. This CDR3 contains 17 residues. The entire variable domain, with the rest obtained from reference TRBV11-2 and TRBJ2-5, is as follows: EAGVAQSPRYKIIEKRQSVAFWCNPISGHATLYWYQQILGQGPKLLIQFQNNGVVDDSQLPKDRFSAERLKGVDSTLKIQPAKLEDSAVYLCASSLVFSGGLQETQYFGPGTRLLVL.

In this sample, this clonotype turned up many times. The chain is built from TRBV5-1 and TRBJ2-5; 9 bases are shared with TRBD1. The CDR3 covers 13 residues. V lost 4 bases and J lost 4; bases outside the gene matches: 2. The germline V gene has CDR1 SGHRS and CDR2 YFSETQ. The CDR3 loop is CASSPDRGETQYF. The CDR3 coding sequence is TGCGCCAGCAGCCCGGACAGGGGAGAGACCCAGTACTTC. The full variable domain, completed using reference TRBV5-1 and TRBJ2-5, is KAGVTQTPRYLIKTRGQQVTLSCSPISGHRSVSWYQQTPGQGLQFLFEYFSETQRNKGNFPGRFSGRQFSNSRSEMNVSTLELGDSALYLCASSPDRGETQYFGPGTRLLVL.

The CDR3, as DNA: TGTGCCAGCAGCGACAGTGGGGATACGCAGTATTTT. It codes for CASSDSGDTQYF. This chain uses TRBV9 with TRBJ2-3; D unclear. Trimming cost V 3 bases and J 6 bases, with 8 bases left between them. CDR1 and CDR2 (germline): SGDLS, YYNGEE. The CDR3 contains 12 residues.

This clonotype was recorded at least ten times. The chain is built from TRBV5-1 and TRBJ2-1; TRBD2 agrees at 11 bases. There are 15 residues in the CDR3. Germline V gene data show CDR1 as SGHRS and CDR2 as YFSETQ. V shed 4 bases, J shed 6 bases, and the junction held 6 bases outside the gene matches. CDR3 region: CASSVGLAESNEQFF. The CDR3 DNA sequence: TGCGCCAGCAGCGTGGGACTAGCGGAATCCAATGAGCAGTTCTTC.

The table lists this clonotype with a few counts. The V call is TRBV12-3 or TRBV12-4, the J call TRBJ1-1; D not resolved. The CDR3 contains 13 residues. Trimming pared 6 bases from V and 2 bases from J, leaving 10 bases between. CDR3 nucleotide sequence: TGTGCCAGCAGCCCTGGCTACAACACTGAAGCTTTCTTT. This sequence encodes CASSPGYNTEAFF.